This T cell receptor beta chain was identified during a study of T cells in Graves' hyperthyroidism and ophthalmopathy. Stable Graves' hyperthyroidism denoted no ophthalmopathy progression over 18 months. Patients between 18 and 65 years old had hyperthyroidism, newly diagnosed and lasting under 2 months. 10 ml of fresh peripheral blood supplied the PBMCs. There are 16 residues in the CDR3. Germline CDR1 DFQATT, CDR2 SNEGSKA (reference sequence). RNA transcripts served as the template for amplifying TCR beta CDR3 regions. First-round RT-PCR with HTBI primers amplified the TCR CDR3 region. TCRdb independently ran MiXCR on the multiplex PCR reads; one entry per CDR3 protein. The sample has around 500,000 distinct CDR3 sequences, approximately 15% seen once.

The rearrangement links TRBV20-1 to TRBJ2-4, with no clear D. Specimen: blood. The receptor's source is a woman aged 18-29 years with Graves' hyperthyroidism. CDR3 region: CKTSGYGGDLENIQYF. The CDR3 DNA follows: TGCAAAACCTCCGGCTACGGCGGAGACCTCGAAAACATTCAGTACTTC.